The 25 T cell receptor beta chains below all came from one sample that was sequenced in a study of blood T cell repertoires in COVID-19. The protocol was immunoSEQ multiplex PCR, while the TCRdb copy is restricted to in-frame clones and leaves out a portion. This sample yields some 120,000 clones, of which around nine tenths are seen a single time; approximately 1.1% belongs to the top ten. What was sequenced was peripheral blood. These receptors all stem from a woman at least 80 years old with acute or convalescent COVID-19.

The rearrangement joins TRBV2 to TRBJ2-1; 11 bases map to TRBD2. This CDR3 has 14 residues. The germline gives CDR1 SNHLY, CDR2 FYNNEI. V dropped 6 bases and J dropped 10; count of bases not matched to a gene: 8. The CDR3 region has the DNA TGTGCCAGCAGGGTTAGCGGGGGGGCCAGCGAGCAGTTCTTC. Amino acids: CASRVSGGASEQFF.

The V gene is TRBV7-9, the J gene TRBJ1-6; TRBD1 matches at 10 bases. Losses at the gene ends were 1 base for V and 10 bases for J; bases not matched to a gene: 4. Germline lookup yields CDR1 SEHNR and CDR2 FQNEAQ (reference sequence). CDR3 length: 15 residues. The CDR3 reads CASSLGGQGLSPLHF. CDR3 nucleotide sequence: TGTGCCAGCAGCTTAGGGGGACAGGGGCTCTCACCCCTCCACTTT. Full variable domain (remainder filled in from reference TRBV7-9 and TRBJ1-6): DTGVSQNPRHKITKRGQNVTFRCDPISEHNRLYWYRQTLGQGPEFLTYFQNEAQLEKSRLLSDRFSAERPKGSFSTLEIQRTEQGDSAMYLCASSLGGQGLSPLHFGNGTRLTVT.

This clone was seen just once. This chain links TRBV28 with TRBJ2-2, with D unclear. Trimming removed 3 bases from V and 0 bases from J, with 8 bases in between. This CDR3 is built from 15 residues. The germline V gene encodes CDR1 MDHEN and CDR2 SYDVKM. The CDR3 here is CASSFPVSNTGELFF. In DNA form, the CDR3 reads TGTGCCAGCAGTTTTCCTGTATCGAACACCGGGGAGCTGTTTTTT.

The chain links TRBV13 to TRBJ2-3, with 8 positions matching TRBD2. Germline loops: CDR1 PRHDT, CDR2 FYEKMQ (reference sequence). This CDR3 spans 17 amino acids. Trimming at V came to 6 bases and at J to 3 bases, leaving 14 bases not matched to a gene. CDR3 sequence (DNA): TGTGCCAGCAGATCTTTGCGGGGGGAGCCCTATACAGATACGCAGTATTTT. Amino acid sequence: CASRSLRGEPYTDTQYF.

The V and J genes are TRBV5-6 and TRBJ1-2; TRBD1 might be the D (6 bases). CDR1 and CDR2 from the germline V gene are SGHDT and YYEEEE. The germline V and J ends were trimmed by 1 base and 2 bases, with 9 bases remaining between them. This CDR3 is 14 amino acids long. The CDR3 sequence: CASSLRGTNYGYTF. DNA of the CDR3: TGTGCCAGCAGCTTGAGGGGGACCAACTATGGCTACACCTTC.

This chain joins TRBV6-1 and TRBJ2-3; a weak D match, TRBD2 (5 bases). CDR3 size: 17 residues. From germline, CDR1 is MNHNS and CDR2 SASEGT. V shed 1 base and J shed 1 base, with 15 bases lying between them. The CDR3 DNA follows: TGTGCCAGCAGTGAAGTGGCTTTCGGGGTGGGCACAGATACGCAGTATTTT. Protein sequence: CASSEVAFGVGTDTQYF.

Turning to this clone: The same CDR3 can be traced to other DNA sequences in this sample. The chain links TRBV5-1 to TRBJ2-5; D remains ambiguous. V lost 3 bases, J lost 2 bases, and 2 bases lay in between. The germline CDR1 and CDR2 sequences are SGHRS and YFSETQ. The CDR3 runs 11 residues. The CDR3 DNA is TGCGCCAGCAGCTCACAAGAGACCCAGTACTTC. This gives the protein CASSSQETQYF.

The chain combines TRBV23-1 with TRBJ1-6, with a tentative D call TRBD1 (6 bases). TRBV23-1 is recorded as an ORF, its role being uncertain. The CDR3 extends over 17 amino acids. With 0 bases removed from V and 7 bases from J, the gap between germline ends came to 16 bases. CDR3 DNA: TGCGCCAGCAGTCAATCGACGGACAGTGACCAGAATTCACCCCTCCACTTT. Residues: CASSQSTDSDQNSPLHF.

The V gene is TRBV11-2, the J gene TRBJ2-1; tentative D call: TRBD2 (6 bases). There are 17 residues in the CDR3. CDR1 and CDR2 (germline): SGHAT, FQNNGV. V lost 1 base, J lost 0 bases, and 13 bases lay in between. CDR3 in amino acids: CASSLGGGTHSYNEQFF. The CDR3 coding sequence is TGTGCCAGCAGCTTAGGAGGAGGGACTCACTCCTACAATGAGCAGTTCTTC.

This chain links TRBV9 with TRBJ2-7; TRBD2 might be the D (6 bases). The V end was cut by 2 bases, the J end by 4 bases, with 13 bases between. The length of the CDR3 is 14 residues. Germline CDR1 reads SGDLS; CDR2 reads YYNGEE. CDR3 bases: TGTGCCAGCAGCGTCGCGGGGCCCGGGTACGAGCAGTACTTC. It is translated as CASSVAGPGYEQYF.

This chain's CDR3 is CAISGGDTNYGYTF. In DNA form, the CDR3 reads TGTGCCATCAGTGGGGGAGACACTAACTATGGCTACACCTTC. This chain joins TRBV10-3 and TRBJ1-2; D gene ambiguous. This CDR3 region has 14 residues. In germline, CDR1 is ENHRY, CDR2 SYGVKD. Trimming removed 4 bases from V and 0 bases from J, with 9 bases in between.

The chain couples TRBV3-1 (or the pseudogene TRBV3-2) to TRBJ2-7, with D possibly matching TRBD2 (6 bases). Germline CDR1 is LGHDT and CDR2 is YNNKEL (reference sequence). V lost 4 bases, J lost 6 bases, and 10 bases lay in between. This CDR3 is built from 12 residues. The CDR3 loop is CASSLRLGEQYF. Here the CDR3 DNA reads TGTGCCAGCAGCCTCCGACTAGGCGAGCAGTACTTC.

Only one count was recorded for this clone. This sequence joins TRBV18 and TRBJ1-2, with D possibly being TRBD1 (5 bases). There are 14 residues in the CDR3. Germline CDR1 is KGHSH and CDR2 is LQKENI. V dropped 3 bases and J dropped 0 bases, with 8 bases sitting between them. CDR3 amino acids: CASSPRQSNYGYTF. The CDR3 DNA sequence: TGTGCCAGCTCACCGAGACAGTCTAACTATGGCTACACCTTC.

This chain uses TRBV3-1 (or the pseudogene TRBV3-2) with TRBJ2-1; the match to TRBD2 covers 7 bases. V lost 3 bases to trimming and J lost 5 bases; unmatched junction nucleotides: 13. This CDR3 has 17 amino acids. From germline, CDR1 is LGHDT and CDR2 YNNKEL (reference sequence). The CDR3: CASSHLVSKRGNNEQFF. The CDR3 DNA reads as TGTGCCAGCAGCCACCTAGTAAGTAAGCGGGGAAACAATGAGCAGTTCTTC.

This sequence joins TRBV7-8 and TRBJ2-1; 8 bases are shared with TRBD1. The CDR3 runs to 16 residues. Germline values: CDR1 SGHVS, CDR2 FQNEAQ. Trimming at V came to 1 base and at J to 8 bases, leaving 10 bases not matched to a gene. CDR3 in amino acids: CASSLDGSGGIYEQFF. CDR3 DNA sequence: TGTGCCAGCAGCTTAGATGGCTCAGGGGGCATATATGAGCAGTTCTTC.

This clone appeared a single time. V usage is TRBV11-2 and J usage is TRBJ2-2; TRBD2 matches at 7 bases. Trimming removed 5 bases from V and 9 bases from J; junction bases left unmatched: 3. The CDR3 spans 12 residues. Per the germline V gene, CDR1 is SGHAT and CDR2 is FQNNGV. The CDR3 bases are TGTGCCAGCAGCCGCGGGAGTTGGGAGCTGTTTTTT. This sequence encodes CASSRGSWELFF.

The chain is built from TRBV7-6 and TRBJ2-1, with a tentative D call TRBD2 (6 bases). Trimming stripped 3 bases from V and 9 bases from J, with 21 bases between. The CDR3 runs to 16 residues. The germline CDR1 and CDR2 sequences are SGHVS and FNYEAQ. The chain's CDR3 is CASSFGVSGDSSEQFF. For the CDR3, the DNA is TGTGCCAGCAGCTTTGGAGTGTCGGGAGACTCTAGTGAGCAGTTCTTC.

This clone occurred once. The chain couples TRBV10-3 to TRBJ2-2, with D possibly matching TRBD1 (5 bases). The CDR3 is 16 amino acids. CDR1 ENHRY and CDR2 SYGVKD come from the germline V gene. The V end lost 10 bases, the J end lost 0 bases, and 18 bases lay between the germline ends. CDR3 DNA sequence: TGTGCCACCTATAGGGCCACAGGCTCGAACACCGGGGAGCTGTTTTTT. It translates to CATYRATGSNTGELFF.

This sequence joins TRBV15 and TRBJ2-7; D is undetermined. The CDR3 is 11 amino acids. Trimming removed 5 bases from V and 3 bases from J, with 5 bases in between. Germline V gene lookup returns CDR1 LNHNV and CDR2 YYDKDF (reference sequence). As DNA, the CDR3 is TGTGCCACCAGCTCTAACTACGAGCAGTACTTC. It encodes CATSSNYEQYF.

The chain carries TRBV19 and TRBJ2-2; D is perhaps TRBD1 (6 bases). CDR3 length equals 13 residues. Deletions cut 4 bases from V and 7 bases from J, with 10 bases between. Germline CDR1 and CDR2: LNHDA and SQIVND (reference sequence). This CDR3 reads CASSTGAVGELFF. The CDR3 DNA reads as TGTGCCAGTAGTACAGGGGCTGTCGGGGAGCTGTTTTTT.

The rearrangement uses TRBV2 and TRBJ2-2; D might be TRBD1 (5 bases). The V gene lost 10 bases and the J gene lost 6 bases, with 15 bases spanning the gap. The CDR3 contains 13 residues. Germline values: CDR1 SNHLY, CDR2 FYNNEI. CDR3: CANTDTLAGELFF. CDR3 sequence (DNA): TGTGCCAATACGGACACCCTGGCCGGGGAGCTGTTTTTT.

The genes are TRBV19 and TRBJ2-5, with 7 bases identical to TRBD2. Germline V lookup: CDR1 LNHDA, CDR2 SQIVND (reference sequence). This CDR3 is 14 amino acids long. After removal of 4 bases from V and 6 bases from J, the junction contained 8 bases not matched to a gene. CDR3 in amino acids: CASSTRGGSKTQYF. The DNA of the CDR3 is TGTGCCAGTAGTACCCGGGGCGGGAGCAAGACCCAGTACTTC. Full variable domain (remainder filled in from reference TRBV19 and TRBJ2-5): DGGITQSPKYLFRKEGQNVTLSCEQNLNHDAMYWYRQDPGQGLRLIYYSQIVNDFQKGDIAEGYSVSREKKESFPLTVTSAQKNPTAFYLCASSTRGGSKTQYFGPGTRLLVL.

The chain joins TRBV27 to TRBJ2-6; tentatively, D is TRBD1 (6 bases). The CDR3 extends over 17 amino acids. The V end lost 6 bases, the J end lost 4 bases, and 19 bases lay between the germline ends. From germline, CDR1 is MNHEY and CDR2 SMNVEV (reference sequence). This chain's CDR3 is CASRQDRPLSGANVLTF. In DNA, the CDR3 is TGTGCCAGCAGGCAGGACAGACCATTAAGCGGGGCCAACGTCCTGACTTTC.

The chain carries TRBV7-9 and TRBJ1-2; 7 bases fit TRBD1. The CDR3 spans 15 residues. The J segment lost 8 bases and the V segment lost 2 bases, leaving 11 bases of the junction unmatched. Germline CDR1 SEHNR, CDR2 FQNEAQ (reference sequence). The CDR3 bases are TGTGCCAGCAGCTTACAGTTCGGACAGGACGGAGGCTACACCTTC. It specifies CASSLQFGQDGGYTF. Drawing the rest from reference TRBV7-9 and TRBJ1-2, the complete variable domain is DTGVSQNPRHKITKRGQNVTFRCDPISEHNRLYWYRQTLGQGPEFLTYFQNEAQLEKSRLLSDRFSAERPKGSFSTLEIQRTEQGDSAMYLCASSLQFGQDGGYTFGSGTRLTVV.

The gene calls are TRBV5-1 and TRBJ1-2; 8 bases match TRBD1. CDR3 size: 15 residues. With V trimmed by 4 bases and J by 2 bases, 7 bases remained unmatched. CDR1 SGHRS and CDR2 YFSETQ come from the germline V gene. CDR3 DNA: TGCGCCAGCAGCCCTACAGGGGGGGGGAACTATGGCTACACCTTC. Residues: CASSPTGGGNYGYTF.